Shown below are 19 T cell receptor beta chains from a single sample sequenced in a study of T cells after yellow fever vaccination (dated by TCRdb to 2018 to 2020). The method behind the library was 5' RACE. Sequencing was carried out with an Illumina NovaSeq 6000. The public sequencing data were trimmed at Q25 with fastp and processed into clonotypes with MiXCR by TCRdb, which kept only in-frame beta chains. Rows are combined by CDR3 protein, so each entry shows the most common genes and DNA. The sample records 300,000 to 350,000 distinct CDR3 sequences, 4% to 5.5% of which are singletons. The leading ten clones occupy approximately 20% of the sample. This sample's treatment or condition label indicates: live attenuated yellow fever vaccine strain. The sample in question was PBMCs, obtained 15 days after the yellow fever booster vaccination. These receptors originate from a young man who received the YFV17D yellow fever vaccine.

This clonotype was found many times. The CDR3 nucleotides read TGTGCCAGCAGCCAAGGGGGCTACGAGCAGTACTTC. Amino acid sequence: CASSQGGYEQYF. The chain has TRBV3-1 and TRBJ2-7, with D uncertain. The CDR3 is 12 amino acids. Deletions cut 1 base from V and 3 bases from J, with 4 bases between. From germline, CDR1 is LGHDT and CDR2 YNNKEL (reference sequence).

This clonotype was detected only a few times. The chain joins TRBV10-3 to TRBJ2-2; possible D gene TRBD2, 7 bases. The CDR3 runs to 17 residues. With 3 bases removed from V and 0 bases from J, the gap between germline ends came to 14 bases. CDR1 is ENHRY and CDR2 is SYGVKD in the germline V gene. The CDR3 is CAISDDGGPTNTGELFF. DNA of the CDR3: TGTGCCATCAGTGATGACGGGGGGCCGACGAACACCGGGGAGCTGTTTTTT.

This clonotype was seen ten or more times. V and J are TRBV4-3 and TRBJ2-2, with TRBD2 matching over 7 bases. V lost 3 bases, J lost 4 bases, and 5 bases stayed unmatched. The CDR3 length is 15 residues. Germline values: CDR1 LGHNA, CDR2 YSLEER. This CDR3 reads CASSQGRVATGELFF. For the CDR3, the DNA is TGCGCCAGCAGCCAGGGGAGGGTCGCCACCGGGGAGCTGTTTTTT.

A few counts support this clonotype. The rearrangement uses TRBV9 and TRBJ1-1, with TRBD1 as a possible D gene (5 bases). Per the germline V gene, CDR1 is SGDLS and CDR2 is YYNGEE. With 1 base removed from V and 2 bases from J, the gap between germline ends came to 9 bases. The CDR3 runs to 14 residues. The CDR3 loop reads CASSVQGSNTEAFF. The CDR3 DNA follows: TGTGCCAGCAGCGTACAGGGTTCAAACACTGAAGCTTTCTTT.

This clonotype was detected many times. The chain recombines TRBV18 with TRBJ1-1; 8 nucleotides line up with TRBD1. CDR3 size: 13 residues. With 6 bases clipped from V and 3 bases from J, the junction kept 3 bases outside the gene matches. CDR1 and CDR2 from the germline V gene are KGHSH and LQKENI. This CDR3 reads CASSLDRDTEAFF. CDR3 DNA: TGTGCCAGCTCCCTGGACAGGGACACTGAAGCTTTCTTT.

This clonotype was picked up many times. This rearrangement joins TRBV4-3 to TRBJ2-1, with 15 positions matching TRBD2. This CDR3 has 19 residues. The germline V gene has CDR1 LGHNA and CDR2 YSLEER. The V gene end was trimmed by 3 bases and the J gene end by 2 bases; junction bases not matched to a gene: 8. The CDR3 spells CASSHGLAGGLGTYNEQFF. The CDR3, as DNA: TGCGCCAGCAGCCACGGACTAGCGGGGGGGCTTGGTACCTACAATGAGCAGTTCTTC.

This clonotype has just a few counts. V is TRBV5-1 and J is TRBJ2-3; a weak D match, TRBD1 (6 bases). Germline loops: CDR1 SGHRS, CDR2 YFSETQ. This CDR3 has 14 residues. V dropped 4 bases and J dropped 5 bases, with 14 bases sitting between them. Here the CDR3 reads CASSAGTLRDTQYF. The CDR3 DNA sequence: TGCGCCAGCAGCGCCGGGACATTAAGAGATACGCAGTATTTT.

The chain carries TRBV4-1 and TRBJ1-1, with TRBD1 identical over 7 bases. V dropped 7 bases and J dropped 4; count of bases not matched to a gene: 9. The CDR3 contains 14 residues. Germline V gives CDR1 MGHRA, CDR2 YSYEKL. DNA of the CDR3: TGCGCCAGCACCCTACAGGGGAAAAGCACTGAAGCTTTCTTT. Translation: CASTLQGKSTEAFF.

V and J are TRBV7-8 and TRBJ2-5; TRBD2 matches 8 bases. V lost 1 base and J lost 5; bases outside the gene matches: 6. This CDR3 is built from 15 residues. CDR1 is SGHVS, CDR2 FQNEAQ, per germline. CDR3 amino acids: CASSLVRGVGETQYF. The CDR3 DNA sequence: TGTGCCAGCAGCTTAGTGCGGGGGGTAGGGGAGACCCAGTACTTC.

This clonotype was seen more than once but under ten times. The chain employs TRBV4-3 and TRBJ1-5, with 7 bases that match TRBD1. The germline gives CDR1 LGHNA, CDR2 YSLEER. The CDR3 covers 18 residues. Losses at the gene ends were 1 base for V and 5 bases for J; bases not matched to a gene: 14. The CDR3 DNA reads TGCGCCAGCAGCCAAGTTCGACAGGGATGGGAGGAGTATCAGCCCCAGCATTTT. This encodes CASSQVRQGWEEYQPQHF.

This clonotype came up a few times. The CDR3 loop is CASSLAIGSGETQYF. CDR3 coding DNA: TGCGCCAGCAGCTTGGCCATAGGTTCCGGAGAGACCCAGTACTTC. V gene TRBV5-1 combines with J gene TRBJ2-5, with D unclear. Trimming took off 0 bases at V and 4 bases at J, with 13 bases between the two ends. Germline CDR1 is SGHRS and CDR2 is YFSETQ. The CDR3 contains 15 residues.

This clonotype turned up a few times. V and J are TRBV20-1 and TRBJ1-3, with D possibly being TRBD1 (5 bases). The length of the CDR3 is 14 residues. Looked up from germline, CDR1 is DFQATT and CDR2 is SNEGSKA (reference sequence). Trimming pared 5 bases from V and 0 bases from J, leaving 11 bases between. The CDR3, as DNA: TGCAGTGCTCCGGGACCCTACTCTGGAAACACCATATATTTT. It translates to CSAPGPYSGNTIYF.

This clonotype was seen at least ten times. This chain links TRBV7-2 with TRBJ1-6; D is perhaps TRBD1 (6 bases). Germline assignment: CDR1 SGHTA and CDR2 FQGNSA. CDR3 length equals 14 residues. V was shortened by 9 bases and J by 0 bases, with 9 bases between the two germline ends. CDR3 amino acids: CASGQSSYNSPLHF. DNA for the CDR3: TGTGCCAGTGGACAGAGCTCCTATAATTCACCCCTCCACTTT.

The chain has TRBV4-3 and TRBJ2-2; TRBD2 matches 10 bases. Germline CDR1 LGHNA, CDR2 YSLEER. V dropped 5 bases and J dropped 15; count of bases not matched to a gene: 12. This CDR3 spans 14 amino acids. CDR3 sequence reads: CASSSRSGGGVLFF. CDR3 nucleotide sequence: TGCGCCAGCAGCTCTCGAAGCGGGGGGGGTGTGTTGTTTTTT.

This clonotype was seen a handful of times. The genes are TRBV13 and TRBJ2-7; 8 positions agree with TRBD1. The CDR3 runs to 15 residues. V shed 0 bases, J shed 3 bases, and the junction held 4 bases outside the gene matches. CDR1 and CDR2 (germline): PRHDT, FYEKMQ (reference sequence). The CDR3 DNA reads TGTGCCAGCAGCTTAGGACAGGGGGTTGGCTACGAGCAGTACTTC. This gives the protein CASSLGQGVGYEQYF.

This clonotype was recorded many times. CDR3 amino acids: CASSLGGNSYEQYF. The CDR3 DNA reads TGTGCCAGCAGCTTGGGCGGAAACTCCTACGAGCAGTACTTC. V and J are TRBV7-9 and TRBJ2-7; D remains ambiguous. This CDR3 spans 14 amino acids. V was pared by 3 bases and J by 0 bases, with 9 bases between. The germline V gene encodes CDR1 SEHNR and CDR2 FQNEAQ (reference sequence).

The chain links TRBV9 to TRBJ2-5, with TRBD2 matching over 10 bases. J gave up 1 base and V 4 bases, and 7 bases lay outside the gene matches. Germline V gene lookup returns CDR1 SGDLS and CDR2 YYNGEE. This CDR3 contains 16 residues. The CDR3 nucleotides read TGTGCCAGCAGCCCTAGCGGGGGCGTTACCCAAGAGACCCAGTACTTC. Amino acid sequence: CASSPSGGVTQETQYF.

The table lists this clonotype with many counts. The chain joins TRBV10-3 to TRBJ2-3; 10 bases are a match to TRBD2. The junction had 3 bases not matched to a gene; V was cut back by 5 bases and J by 1 base. Germline values: CDR1 ENHRY, CDR2 SYGVKD. The CDR3 runs 15 residues. CDR3 DNA: TGTGCCATCAGTCCTCTAGCGGGGGGCACAGATACGCAGTATTTT. It is translated as CAISPLAGGTDTQYF.

This clonotype was seen a few times. This chain connects TRBV2 to TRBJ2-2; 8 nucleotides match TRBD2. The CDR3 has 17 amino acids. With 7 bases clipped from V and 7 bases from J, the junction kept 17 bases outside the gene matches. Germline-derived CDR1 and CDR2 are SNHLY and FYNNEI. The CDR3 DNA reads as TGTGCCAGCATCTTGACAGGCCCACGGGGGGGATACGGGGAGCTGTTTTTT. It yields the protein CASILTGPRGGYGELFF. Using reference TRBV2 and TRBJ2-2 for the parts outside the CDR3, the full variable domain is EPEVTQTPSHQVTQMGQEVILRCVPISNHLYFYWYRQILGQKVEFLVSFYNNEISEKSEIFDDQFSVERPDGSNFTLKIRSTKLEDSAMYFCASILTGPRGGYGELFFGEGSRLTVL.